This TCR beta chain was found in a study of CD4+ T cells in melanoma. Study-wide findings and caveats: A reported correlation linked neoantigen-specific CD4+ T cells to CD8+, macrophage and B cell function.

Details on this clone: Its antigen remains unknown.

Germline values: CDR1 KGHSH, CDR2 LQKENI. V was cut by 3 bases and J by 6 bases, with 11 bases left in between. The CDR3 totals 13 residues. Sequenced by immunoSEQ multiplex PCR; TCRdb stores in-frame clones only, minus some. This sample has approximately 110,000 clones; about 90% occur once, and the top ten carry around 3.3%. The V gene is TRBV18, the J gene TRBJ1-2; D is unclear. This sequence was found in a human donor with melanoma. Sequencing was performed on peripheral blood. This CDR3 is CASSPLGENGYTF. The CDR3 region has the DNA TGTGCCAGCTCACCTTTGGGAGAGAATGGCTACACCTTC.